This is a list of T cell receptor beta chains from one sample in a study of cytomegalovirus exposure and HLA in healthy donors. Repertoires were generated with immunoSEQ multiplex PCR, while TCRdb's copy carries only in-frame clones and drops some. The table lists approximately 220,000 clones, around nine tenths of them singletons. The sequenced sample consisted of PBMCs. These receptors were collected from a man between 18 and 35 years old in good health and CMV-seronegative. Both conserved end residues are part of each CDR3. Each record gives: V gene, J gene, clone size, D gene, CDR3 protein, CDR3 DNA. The D gene is left open where the match is weak. Clone size is shown for a subset of rows, as once, few, many or a class of expanded clone.

TRBV11-2	TRBJ2-7	once	TRBD1	CASRTIRQGTTYEQYF	TGTGCCAGCAGGACCATACGACAGGGAACGACCTACGAGCAGTACTTC
TRBV23-1	TRBJ2-7	NA	NA	CAITKRGLNLHEQYF	TGCGCCATCACTAAAAGAGGACTCAATCTCCACGAGCAGTACTTC
TRBV6-5	TRBJ2-3	NA	TRBD1	CASSSPTGGTDTQYF	TGTGCCAGCAGTTCGCCAACAGGGGGCACAGATACGCAGTATTTT
TRBV29-1	TRBJ2-7	NA	NA	CSASLGLSASYEQYF	TGCAGCGCCTCCCTGGGCCTCTCGGCGTCCTACGAGCAGTACTTC
TRBV10-2	TRBJ1-2	NA	NA	CASSEYKGVHYGYTF	TGCGCCAGCAGTGAGTACAAGGGAGTACACTATGGCTACACCTTC
TRBV5-6	TRBJ2-5	NA	TRBD2	CASSFIAGVAETQYF	TGTGCCAGCAGCTTTATAGCGGGAGTGGCAGAGACCCAGTACTTC
TRBV19	TRBJ2-7	NA	NA	CARRDRMIFYEQYF	TGTGCCAGGCGAGACAGAATGATCTTCTACGAGCAGTACTTC
TRBV11-2	TRBJ2-3	NA	TRBD2	CASSLLAGAGNTQYF	TGTGCCAGCAGCTTACTAGCGGGGGCCGGAAATACGCAGTATTTT
TRBV2	TRBJ2-5	many	NA	CASRKEEGETQYF	TGTGCCAGCAGGAAAGAGGAGGGAGAGACCCAGTACTTC
TRBV6-5	TRBJ2-3	NA	TRBD2	CASSRSGGRKDTQYF	TGTGCCAGCAGCCGTAGCGGGGGGAGGAAAGATACGCAGTATTTT
TRBV19	TRBJ1-2	NA	NA	CASSHARQGPIYGYTF	TGTGCCAGTAGTCATGCCCGCCAGGGCCCAATTTATGGCTACACCTTC